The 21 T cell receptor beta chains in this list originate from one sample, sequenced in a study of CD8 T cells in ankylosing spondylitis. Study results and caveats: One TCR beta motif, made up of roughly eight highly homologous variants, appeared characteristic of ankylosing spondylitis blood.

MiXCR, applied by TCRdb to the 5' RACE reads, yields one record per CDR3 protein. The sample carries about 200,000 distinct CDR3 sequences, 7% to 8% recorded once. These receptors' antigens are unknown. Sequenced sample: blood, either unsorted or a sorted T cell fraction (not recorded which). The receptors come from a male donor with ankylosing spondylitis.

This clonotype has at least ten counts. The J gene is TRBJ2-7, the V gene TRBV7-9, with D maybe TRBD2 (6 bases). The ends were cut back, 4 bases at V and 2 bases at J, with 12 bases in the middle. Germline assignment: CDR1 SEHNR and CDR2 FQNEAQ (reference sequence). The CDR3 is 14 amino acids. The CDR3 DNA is TGTGCCAGCAGCTACCCGGACTATACCTACGAGCAGTACTTC. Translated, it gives CASSYPDYTYEQYF. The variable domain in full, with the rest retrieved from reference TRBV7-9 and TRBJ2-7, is DTGVSQNPRHKITKRGQNVTFRCDPISEHNRLYWYRQTLGQGPEFLTYFQNEAQLEKSRLLSDRFSAERPKGSFSTLEIQRTEQGDSAMYLCASSYPDYTYEQYFGPGTRLTVT.

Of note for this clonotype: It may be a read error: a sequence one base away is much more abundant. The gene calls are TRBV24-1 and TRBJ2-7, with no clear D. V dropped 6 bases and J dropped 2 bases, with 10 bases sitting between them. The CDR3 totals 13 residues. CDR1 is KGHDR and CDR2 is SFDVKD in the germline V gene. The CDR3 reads CATSRQDPYEQYF. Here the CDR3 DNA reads TGTGCCACCAGTCGCCAGGACCCCTACGAGCAGTACTTC.

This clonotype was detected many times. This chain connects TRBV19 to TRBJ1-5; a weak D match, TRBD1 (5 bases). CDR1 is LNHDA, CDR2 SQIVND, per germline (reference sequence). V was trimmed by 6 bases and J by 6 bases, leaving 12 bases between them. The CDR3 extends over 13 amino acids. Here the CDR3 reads CASRTGGVQPQHF. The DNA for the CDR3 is TGTGCCAGTAGAACAGGAGGGGTTCAGCCCCAGCATTTT.

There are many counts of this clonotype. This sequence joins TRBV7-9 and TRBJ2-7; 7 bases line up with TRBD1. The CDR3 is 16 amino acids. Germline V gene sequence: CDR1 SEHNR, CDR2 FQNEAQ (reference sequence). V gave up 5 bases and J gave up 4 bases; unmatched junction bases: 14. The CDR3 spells CASSRLGRDSTYEQYF. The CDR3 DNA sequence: TGTGCCAGCAGCCGGCTCGGAAGGGACAGCACATACGAGCAGTACTTC.

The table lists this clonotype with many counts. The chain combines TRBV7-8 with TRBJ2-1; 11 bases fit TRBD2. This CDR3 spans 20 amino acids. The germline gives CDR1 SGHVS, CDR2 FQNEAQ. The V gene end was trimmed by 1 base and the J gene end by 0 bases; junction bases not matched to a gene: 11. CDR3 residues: CASSLVLAGGLWSSYNEQFF. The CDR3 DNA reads TGTGCCAGCAGCTTAGTTCTAGCGGGAGGCCTTTGGAGCTCCTACAATGAGCAGTTCTTC.

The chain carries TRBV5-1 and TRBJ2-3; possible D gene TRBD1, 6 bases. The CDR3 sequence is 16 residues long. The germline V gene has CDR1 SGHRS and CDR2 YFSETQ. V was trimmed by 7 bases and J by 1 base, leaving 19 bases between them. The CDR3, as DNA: TGCGCCAGCCATCTGGGGGCAGGGGTCGGCACAGATACGCAGTATTTT. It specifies CASHLGAGVGTDTQYF.

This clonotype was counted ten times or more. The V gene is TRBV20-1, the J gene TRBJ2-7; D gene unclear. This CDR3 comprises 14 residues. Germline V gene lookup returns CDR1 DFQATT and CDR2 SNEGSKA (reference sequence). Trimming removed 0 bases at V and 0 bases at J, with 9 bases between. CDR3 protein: CSARDRSGSYEQYF. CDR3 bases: TGCAGTGCTAGAGATCGTTCAGGCTCCTACGAGCAGTACTTC.

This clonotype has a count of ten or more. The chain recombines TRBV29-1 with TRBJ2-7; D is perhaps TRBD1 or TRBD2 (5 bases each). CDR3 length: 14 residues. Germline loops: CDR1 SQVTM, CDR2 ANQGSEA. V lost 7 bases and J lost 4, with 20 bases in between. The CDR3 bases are TGCAGCGCCCGGGACCCCTTGAAGGTTTACGAGCAGTACTTC. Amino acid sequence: CSARDPLKVYEQYF.

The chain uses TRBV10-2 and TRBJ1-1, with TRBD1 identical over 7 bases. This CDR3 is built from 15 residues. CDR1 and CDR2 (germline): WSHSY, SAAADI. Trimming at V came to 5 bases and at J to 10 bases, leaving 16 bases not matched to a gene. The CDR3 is CASSLTGQWGIGAFF. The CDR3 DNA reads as TGCGCCAGCAGTCTGACAGGGCAGTGGGGGATCGGAGCTTTCTTT.

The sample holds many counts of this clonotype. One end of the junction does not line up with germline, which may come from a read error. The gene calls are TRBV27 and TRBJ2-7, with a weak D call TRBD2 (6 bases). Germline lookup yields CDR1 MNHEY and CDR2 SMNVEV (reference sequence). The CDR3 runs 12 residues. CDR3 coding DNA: TGTGCCACCAGTAGCGGAGGTCAAGAGCAGTACTTC. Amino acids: CATSSGGQEQYF.

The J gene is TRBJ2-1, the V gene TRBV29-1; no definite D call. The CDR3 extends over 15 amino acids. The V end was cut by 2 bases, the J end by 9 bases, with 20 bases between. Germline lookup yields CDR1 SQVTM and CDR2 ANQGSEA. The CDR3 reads CSVENPNRRMGEQFF. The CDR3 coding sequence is TGCAGCGTTGAAAATCCAAATAGACGAATGGGTGAGCAGTTCTTC.

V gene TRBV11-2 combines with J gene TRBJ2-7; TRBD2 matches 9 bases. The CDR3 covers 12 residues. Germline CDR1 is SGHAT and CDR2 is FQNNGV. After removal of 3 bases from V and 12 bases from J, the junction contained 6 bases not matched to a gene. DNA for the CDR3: TGTGCCAGCAGCTTGGGTAGCGGGAGCTCGTACTTC. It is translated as CASSLGSGSSYF.

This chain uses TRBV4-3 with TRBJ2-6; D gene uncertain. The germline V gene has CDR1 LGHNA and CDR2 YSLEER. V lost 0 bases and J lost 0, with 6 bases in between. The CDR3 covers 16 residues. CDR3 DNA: TGCGCCAGCAGCCAAGATTGGGACTCTGGGGCCAACGTCCTGACTTTC. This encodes CASSQDWDSGANVLTF.

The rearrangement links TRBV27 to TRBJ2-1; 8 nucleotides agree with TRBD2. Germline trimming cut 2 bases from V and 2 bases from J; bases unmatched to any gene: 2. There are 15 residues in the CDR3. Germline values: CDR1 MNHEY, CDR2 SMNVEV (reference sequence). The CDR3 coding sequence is TGTGCCAGCAGTTTACCCGGGAGGGCCTACAATGAGCAGTTCTTC. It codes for CASSLPGRAYNEQFF.

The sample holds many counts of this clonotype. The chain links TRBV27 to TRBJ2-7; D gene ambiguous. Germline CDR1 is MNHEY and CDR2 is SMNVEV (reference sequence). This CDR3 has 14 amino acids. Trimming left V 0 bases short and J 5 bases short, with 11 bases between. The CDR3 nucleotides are TGTGCCAGCAGTTTATCCAACCGTGGTCACGAGCAGTACTTC. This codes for CASSLSNRGHEQYF.

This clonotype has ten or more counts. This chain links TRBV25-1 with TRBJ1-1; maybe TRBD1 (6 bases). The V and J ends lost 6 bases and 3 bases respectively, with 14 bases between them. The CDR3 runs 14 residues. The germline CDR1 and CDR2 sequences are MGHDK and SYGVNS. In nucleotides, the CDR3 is TGTGCCAGCAGCCCAAGGGGGGAATACACTGAAGCTTTCTTT. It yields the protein CASSPRGEYTEAFF.

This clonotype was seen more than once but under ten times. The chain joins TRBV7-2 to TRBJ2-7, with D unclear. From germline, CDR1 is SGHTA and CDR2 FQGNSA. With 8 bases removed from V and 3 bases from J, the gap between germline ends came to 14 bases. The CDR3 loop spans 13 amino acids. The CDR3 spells CASRVGPDYEQYF. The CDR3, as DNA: TGTGCCAGCCGGGTAGGGCCGGACTACGAGCAGTACTTC.

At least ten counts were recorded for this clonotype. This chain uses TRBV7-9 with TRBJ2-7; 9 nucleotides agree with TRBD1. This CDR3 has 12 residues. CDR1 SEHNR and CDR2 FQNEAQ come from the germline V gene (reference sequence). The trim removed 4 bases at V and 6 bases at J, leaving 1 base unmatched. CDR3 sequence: CASSWGQGEQYF. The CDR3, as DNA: TGTGCCAGCAGCTGGGGACAGGGCGAGCAGTACTTC. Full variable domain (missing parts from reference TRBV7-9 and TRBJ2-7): DTGVSQNPRHKITKRGQNVTFRCDPISEHNRLYWYRQTLGQGPEFLTYFQNEAQLEKSRLLSDRFSAERPKGSFSTLEIQRTEQGDSAMYLCASSWGQGEQYFGPGTRLTVT.

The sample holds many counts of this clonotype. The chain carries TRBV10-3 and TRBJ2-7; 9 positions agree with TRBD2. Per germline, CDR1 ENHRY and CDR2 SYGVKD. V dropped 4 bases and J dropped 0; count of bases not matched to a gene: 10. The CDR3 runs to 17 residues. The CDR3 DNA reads TGTGCCATCAGTGTACAAGCGGGGGGAAGGAGCTCCTACGAGCAGTACTTC. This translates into CAISVQAGGRSSYEQYF.

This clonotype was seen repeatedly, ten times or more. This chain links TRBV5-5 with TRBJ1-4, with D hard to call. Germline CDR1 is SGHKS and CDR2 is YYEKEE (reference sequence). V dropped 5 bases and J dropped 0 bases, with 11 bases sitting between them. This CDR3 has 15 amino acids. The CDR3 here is CASSFTSATNEKLFF. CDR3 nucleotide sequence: TGTGCCAGCAGTTTTACCTCGGCAACTAATGAAAAACTGTTTTTT.

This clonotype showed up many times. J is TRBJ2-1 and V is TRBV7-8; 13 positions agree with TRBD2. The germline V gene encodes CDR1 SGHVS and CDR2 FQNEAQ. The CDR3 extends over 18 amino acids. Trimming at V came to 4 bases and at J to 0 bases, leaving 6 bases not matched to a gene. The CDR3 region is CASSYGLAGASSYNEQFF. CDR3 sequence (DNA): TGTGCCAGCAGCTATGGACTAGCGGGGGCAAGCTCCTACAATGAGCAGTTCTTC.